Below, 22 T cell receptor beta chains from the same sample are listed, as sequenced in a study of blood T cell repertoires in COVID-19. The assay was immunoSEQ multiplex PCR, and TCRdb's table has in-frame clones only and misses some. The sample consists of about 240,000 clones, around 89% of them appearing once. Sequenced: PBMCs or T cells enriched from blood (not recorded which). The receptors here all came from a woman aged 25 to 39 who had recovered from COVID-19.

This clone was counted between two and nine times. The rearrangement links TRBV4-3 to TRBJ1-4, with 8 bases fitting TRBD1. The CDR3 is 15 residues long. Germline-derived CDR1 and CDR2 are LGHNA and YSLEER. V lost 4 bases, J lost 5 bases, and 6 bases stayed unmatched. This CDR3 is CASSLSGTGNEKLFF. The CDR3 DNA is TGCGCCAGCAGCCTCAGCGGGACAGGCAATGAAAAACTGTTTTTT.

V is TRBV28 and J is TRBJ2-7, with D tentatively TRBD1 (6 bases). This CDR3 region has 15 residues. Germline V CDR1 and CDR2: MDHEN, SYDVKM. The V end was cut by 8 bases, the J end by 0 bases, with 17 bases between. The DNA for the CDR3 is TGTGCCAGCGCCATATCCAGGGGAACCTCCTACGAGCAGTACTTC. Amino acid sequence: CASAISRGTSYEQYF.

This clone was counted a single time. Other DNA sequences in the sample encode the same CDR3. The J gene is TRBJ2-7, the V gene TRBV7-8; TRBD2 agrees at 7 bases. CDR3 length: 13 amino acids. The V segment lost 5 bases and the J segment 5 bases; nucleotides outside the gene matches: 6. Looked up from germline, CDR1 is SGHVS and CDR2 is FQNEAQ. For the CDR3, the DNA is TGTGCCAGCAGCCCTGGGGGGGGTCACGAGCAGTACTTC. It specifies CASSPGGGHEQYF.

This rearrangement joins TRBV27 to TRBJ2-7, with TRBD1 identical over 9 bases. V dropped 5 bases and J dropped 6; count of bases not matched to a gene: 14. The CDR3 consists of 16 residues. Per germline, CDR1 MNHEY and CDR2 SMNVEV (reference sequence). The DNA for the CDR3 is TGTGCCAGCAGTGTCCGACCGGGACAGGGAAGGGGCGAGCAGTACTTC. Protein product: CASSVRPGQGRGEQYF.

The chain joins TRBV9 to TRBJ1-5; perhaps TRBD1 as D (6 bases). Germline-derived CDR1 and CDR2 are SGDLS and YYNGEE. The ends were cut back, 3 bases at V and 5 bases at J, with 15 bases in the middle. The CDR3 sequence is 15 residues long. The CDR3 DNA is TGTGCCAGCAGCGACCGGGACACATTTTATCAGCCCCAGCATTTT. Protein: CASSDRDTFYQPQHF.

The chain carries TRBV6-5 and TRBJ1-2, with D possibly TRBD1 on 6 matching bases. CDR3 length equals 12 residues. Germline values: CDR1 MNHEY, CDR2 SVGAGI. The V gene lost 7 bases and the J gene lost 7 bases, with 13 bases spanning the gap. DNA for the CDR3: TGTGCCAGCAAAGTGGGAGGGGGTGGCTACACCTTC. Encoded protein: CASKVGGGGYTF.

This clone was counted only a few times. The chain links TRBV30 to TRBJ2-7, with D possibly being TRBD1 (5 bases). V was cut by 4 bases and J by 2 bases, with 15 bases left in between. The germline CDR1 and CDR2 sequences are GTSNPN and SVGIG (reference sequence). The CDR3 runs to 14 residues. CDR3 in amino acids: CAWKWAGNTYEQYF. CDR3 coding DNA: TGTGCCTGGAAGTGGGCAGGGAACACCTACGAGCAGTACTTC.

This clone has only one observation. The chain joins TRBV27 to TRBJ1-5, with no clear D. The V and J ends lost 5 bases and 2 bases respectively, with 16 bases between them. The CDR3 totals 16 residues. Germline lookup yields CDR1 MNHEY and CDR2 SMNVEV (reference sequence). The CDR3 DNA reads TGTGCCAGCAGTCTGTTGGGAGGGAGGCGCAATCAGCCCCAGCATTTT. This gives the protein CASSLLGGRRNQPQHF.

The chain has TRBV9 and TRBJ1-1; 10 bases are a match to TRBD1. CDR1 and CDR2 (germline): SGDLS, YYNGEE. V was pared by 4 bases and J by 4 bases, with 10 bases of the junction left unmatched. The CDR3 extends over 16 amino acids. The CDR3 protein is CASSTRDRGPVTEAFF. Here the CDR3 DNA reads TGTGCCAGCAGCACCCGGGACAGGGGTCCCGTCACTGAAGCTTTCTTT.

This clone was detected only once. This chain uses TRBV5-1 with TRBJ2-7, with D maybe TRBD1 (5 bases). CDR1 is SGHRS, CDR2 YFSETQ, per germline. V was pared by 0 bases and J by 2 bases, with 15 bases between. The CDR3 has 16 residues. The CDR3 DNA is TGCGCCAGCAGCTTGGGTCGGCAGGGCCAGACCTACGAGCAGTACTTC. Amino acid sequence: CASSLGRQGQTYEQYF.

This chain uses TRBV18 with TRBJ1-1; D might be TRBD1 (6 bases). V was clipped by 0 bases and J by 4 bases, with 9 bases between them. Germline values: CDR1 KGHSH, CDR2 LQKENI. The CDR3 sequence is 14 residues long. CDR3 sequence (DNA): TGTGCCAGCTCACCACCTTCAGGGGCCACTGAAGCTTTCTTT. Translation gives CASSPPSGATEAFF.

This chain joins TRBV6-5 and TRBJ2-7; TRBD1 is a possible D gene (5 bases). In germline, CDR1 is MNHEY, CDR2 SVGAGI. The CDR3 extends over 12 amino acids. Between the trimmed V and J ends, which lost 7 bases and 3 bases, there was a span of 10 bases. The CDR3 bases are TGTGCCAGCAAAGGGGCTCTCTACGAGCAGTACTTC. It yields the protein CASKGALYEQYF.

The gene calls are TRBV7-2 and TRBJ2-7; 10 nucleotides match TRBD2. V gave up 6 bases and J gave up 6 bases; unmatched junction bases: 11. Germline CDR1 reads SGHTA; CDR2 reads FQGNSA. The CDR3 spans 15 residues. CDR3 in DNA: TGTGCCAGCAGGCCCTTTTTTGAGCGGGAGGGCGAGCAGTACTTC. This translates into CASRPFFEREGEQYF.

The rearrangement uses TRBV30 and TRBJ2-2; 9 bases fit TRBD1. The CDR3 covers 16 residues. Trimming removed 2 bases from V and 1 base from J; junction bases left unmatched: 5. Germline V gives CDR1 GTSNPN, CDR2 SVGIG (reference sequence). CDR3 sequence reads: CAWSLADRGNTGELFF. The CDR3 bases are TGTGCCTGGAGTCTTGCGGACAGGGGGAACACCGGGGAGCTGTTTTTT.

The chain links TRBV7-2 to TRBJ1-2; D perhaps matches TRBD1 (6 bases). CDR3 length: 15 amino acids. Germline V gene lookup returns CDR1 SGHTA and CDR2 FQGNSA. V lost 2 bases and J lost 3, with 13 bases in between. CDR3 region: CASSLIYRDHYGYTF. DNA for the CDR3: TGTGCCAGCAGCTTAATTTACAGGGATCACTATGGCTACACCTTC.

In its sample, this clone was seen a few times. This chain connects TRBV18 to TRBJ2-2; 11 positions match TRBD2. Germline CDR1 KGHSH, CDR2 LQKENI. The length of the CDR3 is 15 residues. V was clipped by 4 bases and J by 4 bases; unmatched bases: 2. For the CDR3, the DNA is TGTGCCAGCTCACGTAGCGGGAGGGCCACCGGGGAGCTGTTTTTT. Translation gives CASSRSGRATGELFF.

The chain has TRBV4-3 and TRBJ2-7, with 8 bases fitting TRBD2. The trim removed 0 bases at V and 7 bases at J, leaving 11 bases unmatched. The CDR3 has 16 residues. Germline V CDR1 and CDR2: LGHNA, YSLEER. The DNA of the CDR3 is TGCGCCAGCAGCCAAGATCCGGCGGGAGGCTCTGGGGAGCAGTACTTC. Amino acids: CASSQDPAGGSGEQYF.

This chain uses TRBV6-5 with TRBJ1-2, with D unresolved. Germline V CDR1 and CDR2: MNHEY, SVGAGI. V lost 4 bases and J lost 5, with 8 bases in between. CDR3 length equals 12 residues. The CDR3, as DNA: TGTGCCAGCAGTTCAAGTACTTATGGCTACACCTTC. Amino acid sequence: CASSSSTYGYTF.

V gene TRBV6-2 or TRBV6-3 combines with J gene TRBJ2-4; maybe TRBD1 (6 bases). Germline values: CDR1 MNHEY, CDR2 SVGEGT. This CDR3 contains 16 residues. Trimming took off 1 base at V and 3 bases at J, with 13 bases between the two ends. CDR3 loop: CASSYLQGSSKNIQYF. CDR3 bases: TGTGCCAGCAGTTACTTGCAGGGGTCCAGCAAAAACATTCAGTACTTC.

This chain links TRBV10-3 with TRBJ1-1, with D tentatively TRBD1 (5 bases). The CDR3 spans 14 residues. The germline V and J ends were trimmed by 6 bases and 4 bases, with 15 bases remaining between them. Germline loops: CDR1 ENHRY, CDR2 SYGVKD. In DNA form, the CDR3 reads TGTGCCATCAGCCCTACCCGGGGGGGCACTGAAGCTTTCTTT. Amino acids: CAISPTRGGTEAFF.

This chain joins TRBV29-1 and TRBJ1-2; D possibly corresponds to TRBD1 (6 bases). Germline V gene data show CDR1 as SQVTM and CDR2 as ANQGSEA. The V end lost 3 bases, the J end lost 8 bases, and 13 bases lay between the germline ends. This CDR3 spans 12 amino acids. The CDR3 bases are TGCAGCGTTGACTCCACAGGGAGCGGCTACACCTTC. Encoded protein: CSVDSTGSGYTF. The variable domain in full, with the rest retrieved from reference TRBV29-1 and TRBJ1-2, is SAVISQKPSRDICQRGTSLTIQCQVDSQVTMMFWYRQQPGQSLTLIATANQGSEATYESGFVIDKFPISRPNLTFSTLTVSNMSPEDSSIYLCSVDSTGSGYTFGSGTRLTVV.

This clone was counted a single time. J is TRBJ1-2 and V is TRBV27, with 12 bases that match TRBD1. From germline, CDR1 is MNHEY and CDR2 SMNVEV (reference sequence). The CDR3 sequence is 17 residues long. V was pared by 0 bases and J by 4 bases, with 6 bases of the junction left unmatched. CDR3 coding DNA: TGTGCCAGCAGTTTATCCGGGACAGGGGGCGCCTCCTATGGCTACACCTTC. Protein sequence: CASSLSGTGGASYGYTF.